Listed here is a single T cell receptor (beta chain). The sample comes from a study of blood T cells in healthy people across ages. They isolated at least 6 million PBMCs from each sample. The junction had 7 bases not matched to a gene; V was cut back by 6 bases and J by 0 bases. The CDR3 runs 14 residues. Germline values: CDR1 DFQATT, CDR2 SNEGSKA (reference sequence). A second PCR, run for roughly 7 to 11 cycles, used a sample-barcoded 5' primer plus a J-beta primer mix. TCRdb reanalysed the 5' RACE reads using MiXCR and keeps one entry per CDR3 protein. Seen here are around 2 million distinct CDR3 sequences, about two fifths observed once, and the top ten hold 23%.

The sequenced sample consisted of blood. The source is a human donor in good health. The J gene is TRBJ1-1, the V gene TRBV20-1, with 7 bases aligning to TRBD1. The CDR3 nucleotides read TGCAGTGCGAGCCGGGACAGCATGAACACTGAAGCTTTCTTT. It specifies CSASRDSMNTEAFF.